The T cell receptor beta chain described here comes from a study of response to subunit inactivated influenza vaccine. TCRdb reprocessed the RT-PCR reads with MiXCR, giving one entry per CDR3 protein. The data contain hundreds of thousands of distinct CDR3 sequences, approximately 10% of them seen just once; the ten biggest clones take up 8% to 13%. CDR3 length: 15 amino acids. Per the germline V gene, CDR1 is LGHNA and CDR2 is YSLEER. V was clipped by 0 bases and J by 4 bases, with 10 bases between them. This same sample was also taken into another study, of T cells expressing NK-cell markers. That investigation notes: Template switching by 5'RACE with UMIs generated the TCR beta cDNA. It was sorted CD3+CD56+NKG2C+, CD3+CD56+NKG2C- and CD3+CD56-NKG2C+ T cells that supplied the TCR beta repertoires. Seven HCMV-seropositive donors and one seronegative donor made up the eight sequenced donors. With an anti-gamma-delta TCR antibody, sorting in several experiments was kept to alpha-beta TCR T cells. The study found dominant NKG2C+ clonotypes at 1.0-7.0% of CD8+ T cells in about six donors.

The material was PBMCs from blood, obtained on the day of vaccination. The clonotype originates from a man between 45 and 60 years old who received an inactivated influenza vaccine. The chain has TRBV4-3 and TRBJ2-1; D is perhaps TRBD2 (6 bases). The CDR3 protein is CASSQEVAAYNEQFF. As DNA, the CDR3 is TGCGCCAGCAGCCAAGAGGTAGCGGCATACAATGAGCAGTTCTTC.